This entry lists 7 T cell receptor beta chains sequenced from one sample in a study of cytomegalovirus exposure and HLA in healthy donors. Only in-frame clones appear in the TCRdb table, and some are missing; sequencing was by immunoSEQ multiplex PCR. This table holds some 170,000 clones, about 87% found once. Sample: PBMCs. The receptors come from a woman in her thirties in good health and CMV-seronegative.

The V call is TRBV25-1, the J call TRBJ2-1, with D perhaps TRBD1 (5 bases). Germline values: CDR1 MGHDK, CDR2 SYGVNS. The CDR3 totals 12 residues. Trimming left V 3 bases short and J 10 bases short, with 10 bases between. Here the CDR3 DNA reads TGTGCCAGCAGTGAGTCCAGGGTCGAGCAGTTCTTC. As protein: CASSESRVEQFF.

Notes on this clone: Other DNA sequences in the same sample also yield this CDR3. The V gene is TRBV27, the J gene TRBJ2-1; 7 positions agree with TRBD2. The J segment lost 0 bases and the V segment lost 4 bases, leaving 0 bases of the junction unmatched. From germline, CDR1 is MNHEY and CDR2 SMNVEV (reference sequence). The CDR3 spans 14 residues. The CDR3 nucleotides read TGTGCCAGCAGTTCGGGGGGCTCCTACAATGAGCAGTTCTTC. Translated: CASSSGGSYNEQFF.

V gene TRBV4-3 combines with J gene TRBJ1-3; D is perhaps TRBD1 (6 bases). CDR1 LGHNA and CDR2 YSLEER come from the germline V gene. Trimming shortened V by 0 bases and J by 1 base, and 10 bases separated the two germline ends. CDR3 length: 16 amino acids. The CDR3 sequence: CASSQDGGASGNTIYF. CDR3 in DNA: TGCGCCAGCAGCCAAGATGGGGGGGCGTCTGGAAACACCATATATTTT.

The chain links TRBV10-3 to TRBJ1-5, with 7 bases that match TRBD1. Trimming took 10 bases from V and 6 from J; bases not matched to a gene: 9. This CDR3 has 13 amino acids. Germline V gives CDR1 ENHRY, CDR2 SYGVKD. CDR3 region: CATTTGAGQPQHF. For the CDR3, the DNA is TGTGCCACCACCACAGGGGCGGGTCAGCCCCAGCATTTT.

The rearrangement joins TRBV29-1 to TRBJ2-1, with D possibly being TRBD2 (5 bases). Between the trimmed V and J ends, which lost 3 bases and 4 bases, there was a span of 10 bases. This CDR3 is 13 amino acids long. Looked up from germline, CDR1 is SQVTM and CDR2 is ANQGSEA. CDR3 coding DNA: TGCAGCGTTGACTTGGGAGCGTACAATGAGCAGTTCTTC. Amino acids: CSVDLGAYNEQFF.

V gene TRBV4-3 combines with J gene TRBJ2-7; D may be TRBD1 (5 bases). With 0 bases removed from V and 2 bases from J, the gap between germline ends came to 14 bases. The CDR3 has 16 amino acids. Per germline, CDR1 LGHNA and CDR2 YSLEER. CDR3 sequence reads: CASSQDRWAGPYEQYF. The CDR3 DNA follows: TGCGCCAGCAGCCAAGATCGCTGGGCAGGGCCCTACGAGCAGTACTTC.

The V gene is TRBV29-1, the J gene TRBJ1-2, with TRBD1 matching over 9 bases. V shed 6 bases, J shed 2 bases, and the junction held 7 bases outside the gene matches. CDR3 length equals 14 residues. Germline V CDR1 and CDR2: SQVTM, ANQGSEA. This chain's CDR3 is CSVDGTGYNYGYTF. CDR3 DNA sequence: TGCAGCGTGGATGGGACAGGGTACAACTATGGCTACACCTTC.